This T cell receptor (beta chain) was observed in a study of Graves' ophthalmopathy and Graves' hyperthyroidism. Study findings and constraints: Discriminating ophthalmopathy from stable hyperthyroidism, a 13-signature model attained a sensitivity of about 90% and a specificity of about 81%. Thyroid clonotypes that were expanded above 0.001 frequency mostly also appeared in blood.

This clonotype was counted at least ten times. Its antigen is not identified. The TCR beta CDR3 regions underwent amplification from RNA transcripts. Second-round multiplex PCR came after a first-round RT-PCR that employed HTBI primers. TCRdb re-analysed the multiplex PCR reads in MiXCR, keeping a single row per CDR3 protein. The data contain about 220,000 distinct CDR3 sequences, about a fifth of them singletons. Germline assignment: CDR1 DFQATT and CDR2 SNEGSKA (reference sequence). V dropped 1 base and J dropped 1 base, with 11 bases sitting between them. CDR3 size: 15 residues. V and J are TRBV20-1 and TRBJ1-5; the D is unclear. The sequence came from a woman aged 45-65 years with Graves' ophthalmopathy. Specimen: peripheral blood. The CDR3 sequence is CSARGNLGSNQPQHF. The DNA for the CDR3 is TGCAGTGCTAGAGGAAATCTAGGGAGCAATCAGCCCCAGCATTTT.